The T cell receptor (beta chain) under discussion was sequenced for a study of blood T cell repertoires in COVID-19. Study-wide context: PBMCs, B-cell-depleted T cells, or T cells provided the cDNA or gDNA that made up the material.

This clone was recorded only once. The assay was immunoSEQ multiplex PCR, and TCRdb's table has in-frame clones only and misses some. The table includes approximately 200,000 clones, about 88% detected once. Trimming removed 5 bases from V and 7 bases from J; junction bases left unmatched: 12. The germline V gene has CDR1 MNHEY and CDR2 SVGAGI. CDR3 length: 15 amino acids. The chain recombines TRBV6-5 with TRBJ1-2; 8 positions agree with TRBD1. The TCR comes from a woman in her 30s with active or convalescent COVID-19. Sequencing was carried out using peripheral blood. The CDR3 sequence is CASSPSTGEMGGYTF. DNA of the CDR3: TGTGCCAGCAGTCCCTCGACAGGGGAGATGGGTGGCTACACCTTC.